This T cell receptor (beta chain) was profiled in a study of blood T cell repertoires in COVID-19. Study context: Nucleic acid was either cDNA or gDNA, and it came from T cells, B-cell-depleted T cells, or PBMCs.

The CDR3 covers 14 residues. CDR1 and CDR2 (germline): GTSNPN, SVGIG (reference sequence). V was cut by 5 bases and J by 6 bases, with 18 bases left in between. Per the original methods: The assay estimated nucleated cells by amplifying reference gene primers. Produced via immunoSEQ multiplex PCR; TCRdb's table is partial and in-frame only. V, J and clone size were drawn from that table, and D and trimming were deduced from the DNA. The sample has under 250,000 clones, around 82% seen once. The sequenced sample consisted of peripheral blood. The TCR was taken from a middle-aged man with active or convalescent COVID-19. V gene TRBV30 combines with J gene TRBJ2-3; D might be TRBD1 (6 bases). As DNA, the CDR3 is TGTGCCTGGGGTAGGACAGCCCGAGGGGATACGCAGTATTTT. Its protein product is CAWGRTARGDTQYF.